The clone carrying this T cell receptor beta chain was counted many times. Its antigen is unknown. This record belongs to a study of human T cells and chemical hapten exposure. Study context: Donors were sensitized with 2% DPC on the upper inner arm. Study results and limitations: PT1 expanded TCR counts correlated positively with patch test score.

Specified time point: pre-sensitization, week 0. Treatment indicated: therapeutic diphenylcyclopropenone sensitization with weekly scalp DPC. The CDR3 spans 14 residues. Germline CDR1 and CDR2: MDHEN and SYDVKM. V was pared by 4 bases and J by 4 bases, with 13 bases between. For the library, individual cDNA molecules each received unique molecular identifiers. TCRdb itself ran the RACE reads through MiXCR, one entry per CDR3 protein. This table has 80,000 to 100,000 distinct CDR3 sequences, approximately 9.9% appearing once. The receptor was derived from a woman aged 40 to 49 with alopecia areata. Some clones in this sample may be carry-over from other donors' samples. The gene calls are TRBV28 and TRBJ1-2; D unresolved. The sequenced sample was whole blood, obtained in connection with sensitization to the hapten diphenylcyclopropenone (DPC). The CDR3: CASSSDGPIYGYTF. Here the CDR3 DNA reads TGTGCCAGCAGTTCCGATGGCCCCATCTATGGCTACACCTTC.